These 29 T cell receptor beta chains were all obtained from the same sample, sequenced in a study of CD8+CD57+ T cells in acquired aplastic anemia. All patients picked for sequencing had shown, by flow cytometry, an expansion of CD8+CD57+ cells. Genomic DNA was employed as the template in profiling TCR beta VDJ and CDR3. MiXCR, applied by TCRdb to the reads, yields one record per CDR3 protein. This sample has about 160,000 distinct CDR3 sequences; approximately 51% occur once, and the top ten carry 2.5% to 4%. The sample consisted of sorted CD4+, CD8+, or CD8+CD57+ T cells (not recorded which) from PBMCs. These receptors came from a human donor with aplastic anemia.

This clonotype was detected ten times or more. The chain uses TRBV11-2 and TRBJ2-3; 7 bases fit TRBD1. The germline V gene encodes CDR1 SGHAT and CDR2 FQNNGV. Trimming at V came to 10 bases and at J to 1 base, leaving 11 bases not matched to a gene. CDR3 length equals 15 residues. The CDR3 spells CATNRQGLGTDTQYF. The CDR3 DNA reads TGTGCCACCAATAGACAGGGATTGGGCACAGATACGCAGTATTTT.

This clonotype has a count of ten or more. The chain joins TRBV7-2 to TRBJ2-3; no clear D. Deletions cut 5 bases from V and 7 bases from J, with 7 bases between. This CDR3 comprises 11 residues. Germline V gene sequence: CDR1 SGHTA, CDR2 FQGNSA. CDR3 coding DNA: TGTGCCAGCAGCGCGCAGTATACGCAGTATTTT. Translation gives CASSAQYTQYF.

In its sample, this clonotype was seen many times. The V gene is TRBV5-6, the J gene TRBJ2-1, with D maybe TRBD1 (6 bases). V was cut by 2 bases and J by 7 bases, with 16 bases left in between. The CDR3 runs 15 residues. The V gene's germline CDR1 is SGHDT and CDR2 YYEEEE. Written as DNA, the CDR3 is TGTGCCAGCAGCTTAAGGGGGAAGAGGGGAAATGAGCAGTTCTTC. The encoded protein is CASSLRGKRGNEQFF. The whole variable domain, remainder taken from reference TRBV5-6 and TRBJ2-1, is DAGVTQSPTHLIKTRGQQVTLRCSPKSGHDTVSWYQQALGQGPQFIFQYYEEEERQRGNFPDRFSGHQFPNYSSELNVNALLLGDSALYLCASSLRGKRGNEQFFGPGTRLTVL.

This clonotype came up many times. The J gene is TRBJ2-7, the V gene TRBV12-3 or TRBV12-4, with a tentative D call TRBD2 (5 bases). Deletions cut 6 bases from V and 0 bases from J, with 15 bases between. The CDR3 sequence is 15 residues long. CDR3 coding DNA: TGTGCCAGCAGGGACTCACGACGCGGCTCCTACGAGCAGTACTTC. Translating gives CASRDSRRGSYEQYF.

The chain carries TRBV2 and TRBJ2-7; D not resolved. The germline gives CDR1 SNHLY, CDR2 FYNNEI. Trimming stripped 5 bases from V and 6 bases from J, with 5 bases between. This CDR3 has 10 amino acids. The CDR3 loop reads CASSRGEQYF. CDR3 DNA: TGTGCCAGCAGTCGAGGCGAGCAGTACTTC.

This clonotype was counted a single time. The V call is TRBV4-1, the J call TRBJ1-2; 7 bases fit TRBD1. Germline assignment: CDR1 MGHRA and CDR2 YSYEKL. This CDR3 comprises 13 residues. The J segment lost 7 bases and the V segment lost 4 bases, leaving 6 bases of the junction unmatched. Written as DNA, the CDR3 is TGCGCCAGCAGCCCAAGGGGGCAGGGTGGCTACACCTTC. Encoded protein: CASSPRGQGGYTF.

The V and J genes are TRBV11-2 and TRBJ1-6; D is unclear. From germline, CDR1 is SGHAT and CDR2 FQNNGV. There are 15 residues in the CDR3. With 0 bases removed from V and 7 bases from J, the gap between germline ends came to 10 bases. DNA for the CDR3: TGTGCCAGCAGCTTAGAGGCTCGGATGAATTCACCCCTCCACTTT. Translated, it gives CASSLEARMNSPLHF.

In the case of this clonotype: Given a much more abundant clone one base away, this may be a read error. This chain joins TRBV20-1 and TRBJ1-5; D gene uncertain. Germline CDR1 and CDR2: DFQATT and SNEGSKA (reference sequence). V was trimmed by 3 bases and J by 0 bases, leaving 9 bases between them. This CDR3 has 14 residues. DNA for the CDR3: TGCAGTGCTAGGGGGAGAAATAGCAATCAGCCCCAGCATTTT. Residues: CSARGRNSNQPQHF.

The V and J genes are TRBV10-3 and TRBJ1-2; 7 positions match TRBD1. The length of the CDR3 is 14 residues. Germline V gene data show CDR1 as ENHRY and CDR2 as SYGVKD. Losses at the gene ends were 3 bases for V and 12 bases for J; bases not matched to a gene: 13. The chain's CDR3 is CAISDGRGLADHTF. CDR3 DNA: TGTGCCATCAGTGACGGCAGGGGGTTGGCTGACCACACCTTC.

This clonotype came up many times. The J gene is TRBJ1-2, the V gene TRBV5-1; D is uncertain. CDR1 is SGHRS, CDR2 YFSETQ, per germline. Trimming cost V 0 bases and J 4 bases, with 7 bases left between them. The CDR3 is 13 residues long. The CDR3 DNA is TGCGCCAGCAGCTTGGACGGCCGCTATGGCTACACCTTC. Protein: CASSLDGRYGYTF.

A few counts support this clonotype. This sequence joins TRBV29-1 and TRBJ1-2; possibly TRBD1 for D (5 bases). This CDR3 region has 11 residues. The germline V gene encodes CDR1 SQVTM and CDR2 ANQGSEA. Trimming left V 2 bases short and J 5 bases short, with 6 bases between. CDR3 loop: CSVEQGYGYTF. The CDR3 DNA reads as TGCAGCGTTGAACAGGGTTATGGCTACACCTTC.

This clonotype came up a few times. Sequence at one end of the junction differs from germline and may be a read error. This chain's CDR3 is CASSRLGLVPPWDF. The CDR3 region has the DNA TGTGCCAGCAGCCGGTTGGGACTAGTACCCCCCTGGGATTTT. The chain employs TRBV3-1 and TRBJ2-3; 8 nucleotides align to TRBD2. There are 14 residues in the CDR3. Germline CDR1 is LGHDT and CDR2 is YNNKEL (reference sequence).

Notes on this clonotype: One base away lies a much larger clone, so this may be a sequencing read error. CDR3 bases: TGTGCCGGCAGCCCCTGGGACGGCGAACTCTATGGCTACACCTTC. This gives the protein CAGSPWDGELYGYTF. The chain uses TRBV7-2 and TRBJ1-2, with a possible D match to TRBD1 (5 bases). Germline values: CDR1 SGHTA, CDR2 FQGNSA. This CDR3 has 15 residues. Combining the CDR3 with reference TRBV7-2 and TRBJ1-2 gives the whole variable domain GAGVSQSPSNKVTEKGKDVELRCDPISGHTALYWYRQSLGQGLEFLIYFQGNSAPDKSGLPSDRFSAERTGGSVSTLTIQRTQQEDSAVYLCAGSPWDGELYGYTFGSGTRLTVV.

This clonotype was seen at least ten times. This chain links TRBV2 with TRBJ2-3, with no clear D. CDR1 is SNHLY, CDR2 FYNNEI, per germline. Trimming removed 6 bases at V and 1 base at J, with 17 bases between. The CDR3 has 16 amino acids. The DNA of the CDR3 is TGTGCCAGCAGCGATACAGTGTCATCCCGCACAGATACGCAGTATTTT. It codes for CASSDTVSSRTDTQYF.

The rearrangement joins TRBV10-3 to TRBJ2-1, with D maybe TRBD2 (6 bases). The CDR3 is 15 residues long. The germline gives CDR1 ENHRY, CDR2 SYGVKD. Trimming removed 8 bases from V and 5 bases from J, with 19 bases in between. The CDR3: CAIQLGGWGDNEQFF. The CDR3 nucleotides read TGTGCCATCCAACTTGGCGGGTGGGGGGACAATGAGCAGTTCTTC.

In its sample, this clonotype was seen once. This CDR3 fails to terminate in the conserved phenylalanine or tryptophan, so it likely reflects a read error. The gene calls are TRBV14 and TRBJ2-5; no reliable D call. CDR1 is SGHDN and CDR2 is FVKESK in the germline V gene. The CDR3 is 13 amino acids. V lost 4 bases and J 0 bases, leaving 6 bases between the germline ends. Here the CDR3 reads CASSPRNQETQYL. The CDR3 region has the DNA TGTGCCAGCAGCCCCCGGAACCAAGAGACCCAGTACCTC.

This chain links TRBV10-3 with TRBJ1-2, with 10 bases identical to TRBD1. The V gene's germline CDR1 is ENHRY and CDR2 SYGVKD. V lost 2 bases, J lost 7 bases, and 7 bases stayed unmatched. The CDR3 covers 15 residues. CDR3 sequence: CAISEADRGVAGYTF. The CDR3 bases are TGTGCCATCAGTGAGGCGGACAGGGGGGTGGCTGGCTACACCTTC.

This clonotype was recorded at least ten times. The chain is built from TRBV28 and TRBJ1-5; tentatively, D is TRBD1 (5 bases). CDR3 length: 14 residues. Trimming removed 6 bases from V and 4 bases from J, with 13 bases in between. Germline V CDR1 and CDR2: MDHEN, SYDVKM. The CDR3, as DNA: TGTGCCAGCAGGATAGCCGCAGGGAATCAGCCCCAGCATTTT. Translation gives CASRIAAGNQPQHF.

The chain has TRBV10-2 and TRBJ2-7; TRBD1 matches at 7 bases. Germline V gene sequence: CDR1 WSHSY, CDR2 SAAADI. The CDR3 spans 11 residues. J was trimmed by 9 bases and V by 7 bases; bases with no gene match: 6. CDR3 amino acids: CASTHRGWQYF. CDR3 DNA: TGCGCCAGCACCCACAGGGGCTGGCAGTACTTC.

This chain uses TRBV20-1 with TRBJ2-3, with 8 positions matching TRBD2. The J segment lost 0 bases and the V segment lost 1 base, leaving 3 bases of the junction unmatched. From germline, CDR1 is DFQATT and CDR2 SNEGSKA (reference sequence). CDR3 length: 15 residues. The CDR3 coding sequence is TGCAGTGCTAGAGTAGCGGGGACTAGCACAGATACGCAGTATTTT. Its translation: CSARVAGTSTDTQYF.

At least ten counts were recorded for this clonotype. V usage is TRBV2 and J usage is TRBJ1-1; 7 bases match TRBD1. Germline CDR1 and CDR2: SNHLY and FYNNEI. The CDR3 length is 15 residues. With 6 bases clipped from V and 0 bases from J, the junction kept 7 bases outside the gene matches. Here the CDR3 DNA reads TGTGCCAGCAGGGGACAGTGGCCCTTGAACACTGAAGCTTTCTTT. Translation: CASRGQWPLNTEAFF.

In this sample, this clonotype turned up a few times. The CDR3 loop reads CASSLAFGPPLHF. The CDR3 DNA follows: TGTGCCAGCAGCTTAGCCTTCGGGCCACCCCTCCACTTT. The chain carries TRBV7-2 and TRBJ1-6; D remains ambiguous. The V gene's germline CDR1 is SGHTA and CDR2 FQGNSA. V lost 0 bases and J 11 bases, leaving 8 bases between the germline ends. This CDR3 region has 13 residues. The complete variable domain, with remaining parts taken from reference TRBV7-2 and TRBJ1-6, reads GAGVSQSPSNKVTEKGKDVELRCDPISGHTALYWYRQSLGQGLEFLIYFQGNSAPDKSGLPSDRFSAERTGGSVSTLTIQRTQQEDSAVYLCASSLAFGPPLHFGNGTRLTVT.

This clonotype was found a few times. J is TRBJ2-5 and V is TRBV24-1; a weak D match, TRBD1 (6 bases). The CDR3 spans 14 residues. Trimming left V 5 bases short and J 4 bases short, with 13 bases between. The germline V gene has CDR1 KGHDR and CDR2 SFDVKD. The DNA of the CDR3 is TGTGCCACCAGTGTTGGACAGTCGGGAGAGACCCAGTACTTC. Protein: CATSVGQSGETQYF.

This clonotype was detected only a few times. V gene TRBV29-1 combines with J gene TRBJ1-1; no definite D call. The CDR3 is 11 amino acids. V lost 7 bases and J 8 bases, leaving 14 bases between the germline ends. Germline loops: CDR1 SQVTM, CDR2 ANQGSEA. CDR3 bases: TGCAGCGCCGCCGCAGATGTGGAAGCTTTCTTT. Protein product: CSAAADVEAFF.

Many counts were recorded for this clonotype. J is TRBJ1-2 and V is TRBV5-5; D remains unclear. The CDR3 spans 15 residues. Germline V lookup: CDR1 SGHKS, CDR2 YYEKEE (reference sequence). Trimming took 2 bases from V and 4 from J, leaving 15 bases between them. CDR3 residues: CASSFTLRRTYGYTF. CDR3 sequence (DNA): TGTGCCAGCAGCTTCACTCTACGACGGACCTATGGCTACACCTTC. Together with reference TRBV5-5 and TRBJ1-2, the CDR3 gives the full variable domain: DAGVTQSPTHLIKTRGQQVTLRCSPISGHKSVSWYQQVLGQGPQFIFQYYEKEERGRGNFPDRFSARQFPNYSSELNVNALLLGDSALYLCASSFTLRRTYGYTFGSGTRLTVV.

The rearrangement links TRBV10-3 to TRBJ2-1; 12 bases align to TRBD2. Germline loops: CDR1 ENHRY, CDR2 SYGVKD. This CDR3 has 16 residues. V gave up 10 bases and J gave up 0 bases; unmatched junction bases: 7. In DNA form, the CDR3 reads TGTGCCAGCAGACTAGCGGGAGCACGCTCCTACAATGAGCAGTTCTTC. This codes for CASRLAGARSYNEQFF.

This clonotype was seen ten or more times. The chain employs TRBV19 and TRBJ1-1; 9 nucleotides agree with TRBD1. CDR3 length: 12 residues. CDR1 and CDR2 (germline): LNHDA, SQIVND (reference sequence). Germline trimming cut 5 bases from V and 10 bases from J; bases unmatched to any gene: 5. The CDR3 DNA sequence: TGTGCCAGTAGTGCCCGGACAGGGGCAGCTTTCTTT. It yields the protein CASSARTGAAFF.

The chain couples TRBV7-2 to TRBJ1-1; 8 positions match TRBD1. CDR1 and CDR2 (germline): SGHTA, FQGNSA. The CDR3 covers 14 residues. J lost 3 bases, V lost 5 bases, and 5 bases had no gene match. As DNA, the CDR3 is TGTGCCAGCAGCGAGCGGACAGGGTACACTGAAGCTTTCTTT. Its protein is CASSERTGYTEAFF.

This chain joins TRBV5-6 and TRBJ2-5; 7 bases fit TRBD1. V was clipped by 4 bases and J by 7 bases; unmatched bases: 13. Germline CDR1 reads SGHDT; CDR2 reads YYEEEE. The CDR3 spans 15 residues. The CDR3 sequence is CASSLGQVSRGTQYF. The DNA for the CDR3 is TGTGCCAGCAGCCTCGGACAGGTCTCGAGAGGGACCCAGTACTTC. The whole variable domain, remainder taken from reference TRBV5-6 and TRBJ2-5, is DAGVTQSPTHLIKTRGQQVTLRCSPKSGHDTVSWYQQALGQGPQFIFQYYEEEERQRGNFPDRFSGHQFPNYSSELNVNALLLGDSALYLCASSLGQVSRGTQYFGPGTRLLVL.